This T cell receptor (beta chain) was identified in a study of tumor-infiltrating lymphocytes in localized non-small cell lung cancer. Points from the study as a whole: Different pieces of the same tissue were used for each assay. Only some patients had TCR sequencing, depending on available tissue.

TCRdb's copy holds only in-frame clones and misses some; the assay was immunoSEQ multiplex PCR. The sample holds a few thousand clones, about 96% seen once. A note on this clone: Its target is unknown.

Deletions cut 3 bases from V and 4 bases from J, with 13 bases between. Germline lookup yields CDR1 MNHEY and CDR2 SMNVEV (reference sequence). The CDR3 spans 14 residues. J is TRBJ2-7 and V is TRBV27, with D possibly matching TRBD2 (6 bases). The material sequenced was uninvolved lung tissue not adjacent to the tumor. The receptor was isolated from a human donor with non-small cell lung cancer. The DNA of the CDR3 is TGTGCCAGCAGTTTGGAGGGGCGAGAATACGAGCAGTACTTC. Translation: CASSLEGREYEQYF.